The 22 T cell receptor beta chains in this list originate from one sample, sequenced in a study of blood T cell repertoires in COVID-19. Generated by immunoSEQ multiplex PCR, the TCRdb table keeps only in-frame clones and is missing some. The sample records about 200,000 clones, about 86% being singletons. The sequencing sample was made of peripheral blood. The receptors here all came from a woman aged 70 to 79 with acute or convalescent COVID-19.

The chain is built from TRBV18 and TRBJ2-7, with TRBD1 identical over 10 bases. J gave up 1 base and V 4 bases, and 7 bases lay outside the gene matches. CDR3 size: 16 residues. Germline V gives CDR1 KGHSH, CDR2 LQKENI. The CDR3 loop reads CASSLTGTGASYEQYF. In nucleotides, the CDR3 is TGTGCCAGCTCACTTACCGGGACAGGGGCATCCTACGAGCAGTACTTC.

This chain links TRBV7-2 with TRBJ1-2, with D perhaps TRBD1 (6 bases). The CDR3 covers 17 residues. The V end was cut by 1 base, the J end by 7 bases, with 22 bases between. Per germline, CDR1 SGHTA and CDR2 FQGNSA. The CDR3 loop is CASSLVVGGRQGGGYTF. The CDR3, as DNA: TGTGCCAGCAGCTTAGTGGTCGGTGGCAGGCAAGGGGGTGGCTACACCTTC.

The chain recombines TRBV9 with TRBJ1-2; 7 bases agree with TRBD1. The germline gives CDR1 SGDLS, CDR2 YYNGEE. V lost 3 bases and J lost 6; bases outside the gene matches: 5. The CDR3 is made up of 13 amino acids. The CDR3 region is CASSAGQNHGYTF. CDR3 nucleotides: TGTGCCAGCAGCGCGGGACAGAATCATGGCTACACCTTC.

The genes are TRBV7-2 and TRBJ2-7; D is undetermined. V was shortened by 3 bases and J by 3 bases, with 3 bases between the two germline ends. The germline V gene has CDR1 SGHTA and CDR2 FQGNSA. There are 11 residues in the CDR3. The CDR3 spells CASSFHYEQYF. CDR3 sequence (DNA): TGTGCCAGCAGCTTTCACTACGAGCAGTACTTC.

V and J are TRBV3-1 (or the pseudogene TRBV3-2) and TRBJ1-6, with a possible D match to TRBD1 (5 bases). V lost 5 bases, J lost 5 bases, and 10 bases lay in between. The CDR3 is 14 amino acids. Germline V gene sequence: CDR1 LGHDT, CDR2 YNNKEL (reference sequence). The CDR3 protein is CASSSQTDNSPLHF. The CDR3 DNA follows: TGTGCCAGCAGCAGTCAGACAGATAATTCACCCCTCCACTTT.

This clone was seen once. Other DNA variants within this sample encode the same CDR3. V usage is TRBV2 and J usage is TRBJ1-5, with D hard to call. The germline V gene has CDR1 SNHLY and CDR2 FYNNEI. V lost 6 bases and J 2 bases, leaving 14 bases between the germline ends. The CDR3 is 15 amino acids. In DNA, the CDR3 is TGTGCCAGCAGCGTAAGCGGGCAGGGCAATCAGCCCCAGCATTTT. Its protein product is CASSVSGQGNQPQHF. The full variable domain, completed using reference TRBV2 and TRBJ1-5, is EPEVTQTPSHQVTQMGQEVILRCVPISNHLYFYWYRQILGQKVEFLVSFYNNEISEKSEIFDDQFSVERPDGSNFTLKIRSTKLEDSAMYFCASSVSGQGNQPQHFGDGTRLSIL.

This chain joins TRBV7-2 and TRBJ1-1; maybe TRBD1 (5 bases). Germline assignment: CDR1 SGHTA and CDR2 FQGNSA. The CDR3 consists of 14 residues. Trimming left V 5 bases short and J 3 bases short, with 13 bases between. CDR3 sequence reads: CASSPSTVDTEAFF. For the CDR3, the DNA is TGTGCCAGCAGCCCGTCGACAGTGGACACTGAAGCTTTCTTT.

The chain recombines TRBV18 with TRBJ1-1; 8 nucleotides agree with TRBD1. This CDR3 is built from 16 residues. Unmatched junction bases numbered 6, after V lost 2 bases and J lost 1 base. CDR1 and CDR2 from the germline V gene are KGHSH and LQKENI. In DNA, the CDR3 is TGTGCCAGCTCACCAGGGAGGACAGGGCAGAACACTGAAGCTTTCTTT. This translates into CASSPGRTGQNTEAFF.

This chain connects TRBV29-1 to TRBJ1-1, with 9 bases fitting TRBD1. V trimming: 4 bases; J trimming: 5 bases; junction bases outside the gene matches: 5. There are 13 residues in the CDR3. Germline values: CDR1 SQVTM, CDR2 ANQGSEA. CDR3 nucleotide sequence: TGCAGCGTTGGACAGGGGGGTAGGACTGAAGCTTTCTTT. It specifies CSVGQGGRTEAFF.

The genes are TRBV7-9 and TRBJ2-1; weak D call: TRBD2 (5 bases). This CDR3 contains 15 residues. Trimming pared 2 bases from V and 7 bases from J, leaving 15 bases between. Germline assignment: CDR1 SEHNR and CDR2 FQNEAQ (reference sequence). This chain's CDR3 is CASSLLASGANEQFF. In nucleotides, the CDR3 is TGTGCCAGCAGCTTACTGGCGAGCGGAGCGAATGAGCAGTTCTTC.

The V call is TRBV3-1 (or the pseudogene TRBV3-2), the J call TRBJ2-5, with D maybe TRBD2 (6 bases). Per the germline V gene, CDR1 is LGHDT and CDR2 is YNNKEL (reference sequence). Trimming removed 4 bases at V and 5 bases at J, with 17 bases between. The CDR3 has 15 amino acids. This CDR3 is CASSLPTSFVETQYF. CDR3 bases: TGTGCCAGCAGCCTTCCGACTAGTTTCGTCGAGACCCAGTACTTC.

V gene TRBV25-1 combines with J gene TRBJ1-5; 7 bases match TRBD1. V trimming: 5 bases; J trimming: 7 bases; junction bases outside the gene matches: 8. CDR1 is MGHDK, CDR2 SYGVNS, per germline. CDR3 length: 14 amino acids. The CDR3 DNA is TGTGCCAGCAGTCGGAGAGGGGGCGGCCAGCCCCAGCATTTT. Translating gives CASSRRGGGQPQHF.

The chain links TRBV4-2 to TRBJ2-5; 12 positions agree with TRBD2. Trimming took 0 bases from V and 2 from J; bases not matched to a gene: 10. In germline, CDR1 is LGHNA, CDR2 YNFKEQ. The CDR3 covers 19 residues. CDR3 sequence: CASSQDWLAGGPKQETQYF. The CDR3 coding sequence is TGTGCCAGCAGCCAAGATTGGCTAGCGGGAGGGCCGAAACAAGAGACCCAGTACTTC.

This clone appeared a few times. The V call is TRBV2, the J call TRBJ1-1; D is possibly TRBD1 (6 bases). The CDR3 spans 15 residues. Germline V gene data show CDR1 as SNHLY and CDR2 as FYNNEI. Between the trimmed V and J ends, which lost 7 bases and 6 bases, there was a span of 21 bases. The CDR3 nucleotides read TGTGCCAGCATCGGGGAACAGGGATGGATAGCTGAAGCTTTCTTT. The encoded protein is CASIGEQGWIAEAFF.

This chain joins TRBV28 and TRBJ2-7; 9 bases agree with TRBD1. Germline V lookup: CDR1 MDHEN, CDR2 SYDVKM. This CDR3 comprises 15 residues. V gave up 2 bases and J gave up 2 bases; unmatched junction bases: 4. The CDR3 DNA sequence: TGTGCCAGCAGTTTAATAGGGACAGGGACCTACGAGCAGTACTTC. Its protein product is CASSLIGTGTYEQYF.

This clone was detected only a few times. The genes are TRBV7-9 and TRBJ1-3; D uncertain. Germline loops: CDR1 SEHNR, CDR2 FQNEAQ (reference sequence). CDR3 length equals 12 residues. With 3 bases removed from V and 6 bases from J, the gap between germline ends came to 6 bases. The CDR3 sequence is CASSFLANTIYF. The CDR3 nucleotides read TGTGCCAGCAGCTTTCTGGCAAACACCATATATTTT.

This rearrangement joins TRBV7-9 to TRBJ1-1, with D maybe TRBD1 (6 bases). Looked up from germline, CDR1 is SEHNR and CDR2 is FQNEAQ (reference sequence). V gave up 3 bases and J gave up 0 bases, with 11 bases separating them. The CDR3 has 15 amino acids. CDR3 sequence: CASSFYREMNTEAFF. The CDR3 nucleotides are TGTGCCAGCAGCTTTTACAGGGAAATGAACACTGAAGCTTTCTTT. Using reference TRBV7-9 and TRBJ1-1 for the parts outside the CDR3, the full variable domain is DTGVSQNPRHKITKRGQNVTFRCDPISEHNRLYWYRQTLGQGPEFLTYFQNEAQLEKSRLLSDRFSAERPKGSFSTLEIQRTEQGDSAMYLCASSFYREMNTEAFFGQGTRLTVV.

V usage is TRBV24-1 and J usage is TRBJ2-1; TRBD2 aligns across 9 bases. The CDR3 length is 16 residues. The germline V gene encodes CDR1 KGHDR and CDR2 SFDVKD. V dropped 4 bases and J dropped 4; count of bases not matched to a gene: 7. CDR3 in DNA: TGTGCCACCAGTGACGGTTCAGCGGGAGGATACAATGAGCAGTTCTTC. Translation gives CATSDGSAGGYNEQFF.

J is TRBJ2-5 and V is TRBV12-3 or TRBV12-4; TRBD1 might be the D (5 bases). This CDR3 has 13 amino acids. The ends were cut back, 2 bases at V and 5 bases at J, with 9 bases in the middle. CDR3 DNA sequence: TGTGCCAGCAGTTTATCAGGGAAGGAGACCCAGTACTTC. It is translated as CASSLSGKETQYF.

This clone was recorded a few times. The chain has TRBV9 and TRBJ1-5, with 8 bases matching TRBD1. The germline CDR1 and CDR2 sequences are SGDLS and YYNGEE. J was trimmed by 1 base and V by 0 bases; bases with no gene match: 0. The CDR3 length is 15 residues. The CDR3 loop reads CASSVGTGSNQPQHF. The CDR3 DNA is TGTGCCAGCAGCGTAGGGACAGGGAGCAATCAGCCCCAGCATTTT.

This chain links TRBV27 with TRBJ2-6; no clear D gene. The CDR3 contains 14 residues. The germline CDR1 and CDR2 sequences are MNHEY and SMNVEV (reference sequence). Trimming cost V 5 bases and J 0 bases, with 5 bases left between them. CDR3 bases: TGTGCCAGCAGTCCATCCTCTGGGGCCAACGTCCTGACTTTC. Translating it yields CASSPSSGANVLTF.

V and J are TRBV9 and TRBJ2-1, with unresolved D. Trimming removed 0 bases at V and 5 bases at J, with 6 bases between. The CDR3 contains 13 residues. Germline V gene lookup returns CDR1 SGDLS and CDR2 YYNGEE. The CDR3 is CASSVEPHNEQFF. Written as DNA, the CDR3 is TGTGCCAGCAGCGTAGAGCCCCACAATGAGCAGTTCTTC.